This section outlines one TCR beta chain sequence together with its context. Its matching antigen is unknown. Germline lookup yields CDR1 MDHEN and CDR2 SYDVKM. This CDR3 has 15 residues. The junction had 6 bases not matched to a gene; V was cut back by 1 base and J by 5 bases. This record comes from a study of T cell responses to AZD1222 COVID-19 vaccine. Study-level information: Doses given second, at about 4 or about 12 weeks, were pooled. Study-wide findings and caveats: Spike-spanning, vaccine-associated CD4 TCRs were dominant at 160-218 and 743-854.

Repertoires were generated with immunoSEQ multiplex PCR, while TCRdb's copy carries only in-frame clones and drops some. The table lists roughly 130,000 clones, 80% to 95% of them singletons. The TCR comes from an adult in good health. This specimen was peripheral blood, taken on day 0 of AZD1222 vaccination. The chain carries TRBV28 and TRBJ2-5, with TRBD1 matching over 8 bases. CDR3: CASSLLGQGGETQYF. The CDR3 bases are TGTGCCAGCAGTTTATTAGGACAGGGCGGGGAGACCCAGTACTTC.